These 19 T cell receptor beta chains were all obtained from the same sample, sequenced in a study of T-cell memory formation after mild COVID-19. In TCRdb, the 5' RACE reads were re-called with MiXCR into one record per CDR3 protein. This table holds about 320,000 distinct CDR3 sequences, roughly an eighth found once. Sequencing used PBMCs or a T cell subset sorted from them (not recorded which). These receptors were obtained from a man younger than 35 who had mild COVID-19 (a few samples of this study predate the infection). Cell type and time point are not known.

This chain joins TRBV19 and TRBJ2-7; either TRBD1 or TRBD2 may supply D (5 bases each). The V end lost 5 bases, the J end lost 5 bases, and 16 bases lay between the germline ends. The CDR3 contains 14 residues. The germline V gene encodes CDR1 LNHDA and CDR2 SQIVND (reference sequence). This CDR3 reads CASSRGDGGDEQYF. The CDR3 DNA reads as TGTGCCAGTAGTCGTGGGGACGGTGGCGACGAGCAGTACTTC.

The V gene is TRBV20-1, the J gene TRBJ1-2; a possible D gene is TRBD1 (5 bases). The CDR3 has 14 amino acids. Germline V gives CDR1 DFQATT, CDR2 SNEGSKA (reference sequence). Between the trimmed V and J ends, which lost 4 bases and 4 bases, there was a span of 16 bases. CDR3 protein: CSATPGLGAYGYTF. For the CDR3, the DNA is TGCAGTGCTACCCCGGGTTTAGGGGCCTATGGCTACACCTTC.

The V gene is TRBV23-1, the J gene TRBJ1-5, with 12 nucleotides matching TRBD1. TRBV23-1 is flagged as an ORF with uncertain function. V trimming: 8 bases; J trimming: 3 bases; junction bases outside the gene matches: 8. This CDR3 spans 16 amino acids. CDR3 DNA sequence: TGCGCCAGCGCGACCGGGACAGGGGGCGTCAATCAGCCCCAGCATTTT. Residues: CASATGTGGVNQPQHF.

There are many counts of this clonotype. The V and J genes are TRBV18 and TRBJ2-1; 7 bases match TRBD1. Germline V lookup: CDR1 KGHSH, CDR2 LQKENI. The CDR3 extends over 14 amino acids. The V and J ends lost 4 bases and 4 bases, in that order; junction bases with no gene match: 4. The CDR3 DNA reads TGTGCCAGCTCACACCGGGACAGTTACAATGAGCAGTTCTTC. Residues: CASSHRDSYNEQFF.

The chain combines TRBV20-1 with TRBJ1-6, with 7 positions matching TRBD1. Germline CDR1 DFQATT, CDR2 SNEGSKA (reference sequence). This CDR3 has 15 residues. Trimming removed 1 base from V and 4 bases from J; junction bases left unmatched: 4. CDR3 region: CSARGPGQYNSPLHF. CDR3 bases: TGCAGTGCTAGAGGTCCGGGACAGTATAATTCACCCCTCCACTTT.

The CDR3 DNA reads as TGTGCCAGCAGCCGGACAGGGGCGGAGGGCTACACCTTC. Protein: CASSRTGAEGYTF. The chain couples TRBV6-6 to TRBJ1-2; 9 positions match TRBD1. This CDR3 comprises 13 residues. CDR1 is MNHNY, CDR2 SVGAGI, per germline (reference sequence). Losses at the gene ends were 6 bases for V and 8 bases for J; bases not matched to a gene: 7.

V and J are TRBV7-9 and TRBJ2-5; no firm D call. The CDR3 loop spans 14 amino acids. V dropped 1 base and J dropped 2 bases, with 8 bases sitting between them. Germline CDR1 is SEHNR and CDR2 is FQNEAQ (reference sequence). The CDR3 nucleotides are TGTGCCAGCAGCTTAGAGACGAAACAAGAGACCCAGTACTTC. Translation gives CASSLETKQETQYF.

The chain carries TRBV20-1 and TRBJ2-7, with 8 bases matching TRBD2. Per the germline V gene, CDR1 is DFQATT and CDR2 is SNEGSKA (reference sequence). The CDR3 has 16 amino acids. The V and J ends lost 0 bases and 0 bases, in that order; junction bases with no gene match: 7. CDR3: CSARDPGRGSSYEQYF. The CDR3 DNA sequence: TGCAGTGCTAGAGATCCCGGGAGGGGGAGCTCCTACGAGCAGTACTTC.

In its sample, this clonotype was seen a few times. Germline is not matched at one junction end, which may reflect a read error. This chain connects TRBV6-5 to TRBJ2-7; a weak D match, TRBD1 (6 bases). Germline loops: CDR1 MNHEY, CDR2 SVGAGI. This CDR3 contains 15 residues. The CDR3 sequence: CPSSYSTGRAYEQYF. The CDR3 DNA reads as TGTCCCAGCAGTTACTCGACAGGCAGGGCCTACGAGCAGTACTTC.

This sequence joins TRBV29-1 and TRBJ2-5; 7 bases match TRBD1. This CDR3 contains 16 residues. Germline CDR1 SQVTM, CDR2 ANQGSEA. The junction had 10 bases not matched to a gene; V was cut back by 0 bases and J by 3 bases. The DNA for the CDR3 is TGCAGCGTTGAAGAGTTAGGGGGCGGTTATGAAGAGACCCAGTACTTC. Protein: CSVEELGGGYEETQYF. Filled out from reference TRBV29-1 and TRBJ2-5, the complete variable domain reads SAVISQKPSRDICQRGTSLTIQCQVDSQVTMMFWYRQQPGQSLTLIATANQGSEATYESGFVIDKFPISRPNLTFSTLTVSNMSPEDSSIYLCSVEELGGGYEETQYFGPGTRLLVL.

The V and J genes are TRBV2 and TRBJ1-6; TRBD1 is a possible D gene (5 bases). The CDR3 totals 13 residues. Trimming shortened V by 4 bases and J by 10 bases, and 11 bases separated the two germline ends. CDR1 SNHLY and CDR2 FYNNEI come from the germline V gene. The CDR3 loop reads CASSAQGDSPLHF. The CDR3 region has the DNA TGTGCCAGCAGTGCGCAGGGTGACTCACCCCTCCACTTT.

This clonotype has only a few counts. This rearrangement joins TRBV2 to TRBJ2-3; 8 bases map to TRBD2. The CDR3 covers 15 residues. Germline V gives CDR1 SNHLY, CDR2 FYNNEI. V dropped 6 bases and J dropped 2; count of bases not matched to a gene: 7. The CDR3 spells CASSAGTRATDTQYF. The CDR3 DNA is TGTGCCAGCAGCGCCGGGACTAGAGCCACAGATACGCAGTATTTT.

The V call is TRBV5-1, the J call TRBJ1-4; D possibly corresponds to TRBD1 (5 bases). There are 14 residues in the CDR3. With 5 bases removed from V and 1 base from J, the gap between germline ends came to 9 bases. Germline V gene sequence: CDR1 SGHRS, CDR2 YFSETQ. The CDR3 loop reads CASSEGITNEKLFF. CDR3 coding DNA: TGCGCCAGCAGTGAGGGGATAACTAATGAAAAACTGTTTTTT.

V is TRBV11-2 and J is TRBJ2-7, with no clear D. Germline CDR1 is SGHAT and CDR2 is FQNNGV. The CDR3 runs to 12 residues. Between the trimmed V and J ends, which lost 3 bases and 3 bases, there was a span of 6 bases. The CDR3 is CASSFQRYEQYV. The CDR3 nucleotides are TGTGCCAGCAGCTTTCAGCGCTACGAGCAGTACGTC.

V usage is TRBV5-1 and J usage is TRBJ2-5, with 10 bases aligning to TRBD2. The V gene's germline CDR1 is SGHRS and CDR2 YFSETQ. V was pared by 4 bases and J by 1 base, with 4 bases of the junction left unmatched. This CDR3 has 15 residues. The CDR3 loop is CASSTSGGGQETQYF. The CDR3 coding sequence is TGCGCCAGCAGCACCAGCGGGGGGGGCCAAGAGACCCAGTACTTC.

This clonotype occurred a few times. The rearrangement joins TRBV20-1 to TRBJ2-2; the match to TRBD2 covers 7 bases. The CDR3 is made up of 15 amino acids. In germline, CDR1 is DFQATT, CDR2 SNEGSKA (reference sequence). The V segment lost 2 bases and the J segment 4 bases; nucleotides outside the gene matches: 7. The CDR3 DNA reads TGCAGTGCTAGACCATCTGGGGAGGGCACCGGGGAGCTGTTTTTT. Translation: CSARPSGEGTGELFF.

This clonotype has more than one count but fewer than ten. The V call is TRBV5-1, the J call TRBJ1-1, with D unresolved. Germline CDR1 SGHRS, CDR2 YFSETQ. V gave up 2 bases and J gave up 5 bases, with 10 bases separating them. This CDR3 has 13 residues. CDR3: CASSFPGWTEAFF. The CDR3 DNA follows: TGCGCCAGCAGCTTCCCGGGGTGGACTGAAGCTTTCTTT.

This clonotype was seen repeatedly, ten times or more. The chain links TRBV12-3 or TRBV12-4 to TRBJ2-2, with D maybe TRBD2 (6 bases). The CDR3 has 16 amino acids. The germline V and J ends were trimmed by 5 bases and 4 bases, with 17 bases remaining between them. The CDR3 DNA is TGTGCCAGCAGTCCTGGACCTACGCGGGGCACCGGGGAGCTGTTTTTT. Translating it yields CASSPGPTRGTGELFF.

This chain joins TRBV27 and TRBJ1-4; D is unclear. Germline CDR1 and CDR2: MNHEY and SMNVEV (reference sequence). The CDR3 runs to 14 residues. The ends were cut back, 2 bases at V and 8 bases at J, with 12 bases in the middle. The DNA of the CDR3 is TGTGCCAGCAGTTTACAGGCCCGGCGGGAAAAACTGTTTTTT. Protein sequence: CASSLQARREKLFF. The complete variable domain, with remaining parts taken from reference TRBV27 and TRBJ1-4, reads EAQVTQNPRYLITVTGKKLTVTCSQNMNHEYMSWYRQDPGLGLRQIYYSMNVEVTDKGDVPEGYKVSRKEKRNFPLILESPSPNQTSLYFCASSLQARREKLFFGSGTQLSVL.